This entry lists 27 T cell receptor beta chains sequenced from one sample in a study of cytomegalovirus exposure and HLA in healthy donors. Data came from immunoSEQ multiplex PCR; TCRdb stores just in-frame clones and leaves some out. This sample carries roughly 82,000 clones, approximately 93% of them seen once, and the ten largest clones take approximately 0.7%. Sequenced input: PBMCs. These receptor sequences come from a man between 18 and 35 years old in good health and CMV-seronegative.

The chain couples TRBV15 to TRBJ2-1, with 9 bases aligning to TRBD2. Germline CDR1 is LNHNV and CDR2 is YYDKDF (reference sequence). CDR3 length: 19 amino acids. The V and J ends lost 3 bases and 2 bases, in that order; junction bases with no gene match: 14. CDR3 nucleotides: TGTGCCACCAGCAGCCGAACCGGGACTAGCTTCTCTACCTACAATGAGCAGTTCTTC. Amino acids: CATSSRTGTSFSTYNEQFF.

V gene TRBV29-1 combines with J gene TRBJ1-1, with TRBD1 matching over 9 bases. Trimming took 5 bases from V and 3 from J; bases not matched to a gene: 4. The CDR3 consists of 13 residues. Germline assignment: CDR1 SQVTM and CDR2 ANQGSEA. The chain's CDR3 is CSVPRDRDTEAFF. CDR3 sequence (DNA): TGCAGCGTTCCCCGGGACAGGGACACTGAAGCTTTCTTT.

The genes are TRBV27 and TRBJ2-7; D is ambiguous. V was clipped by 4 bases and J by 1 base, with 2 bases between them. The CDR3 runs 11 residues. In germline, CDR1 is MNHEY, CDR2 SMNVEV (reference sequence). Here the CDR3 reads CASSSSYEQYF. The CDR3 DNA is TGTGCCAGCAGTTCGTCCTACGAGCAGTACTTC.

The count of this clone is one. The chain couples TRBV4-2 to TRBJ2-7, with a weak D call TRBD1 (5 bases). Trimming took off 1 base at V and 6 bases at J, with 19 bases between the two ends. The germline gives CDR1 LGHNA, CDR2 YNFKEQ. The CDR3 contains 16 residues. DNA of the CDR3: TGTGCCAGCAGCCAAGGGTTCAGGGTGGCTGGGTTCGAGCAGTACTTC. The encoded protein is CASSQGFRVAGFEQYF.

This clone has only one observation. The chain joins TRBV7-2 to TRBJ1-6, with no clear D. The CDR3 has 18 residues. Germline-derived CDR1 and CDR2 are SGHTA and FQGNSA. V was trimmed by 2 bases and J by 0 bases, leaving 14 bases between them. CDR3 DNA: TGTGCCAGCAGCTTAACCATGCTGGGGAGCTCCTATAATTCACCCCTCCACTTT. It is translated as CASSLTMLGSSYNSPLHF.

The chain recombines TRBV30 with TRBJ2-1, with a weak D call TRBD1 (5 bases). This CDR3 region has 13 residues. The ends were cut back, 0 bases at V and 7 bases at J, with 10 bases in the middle. Germline CDR1 GTSNPN, CDR2 SVGIG (reference sequence). CDR3 sequence reads: CAWSVQGANEQFF. CDR3 DNA sequence: TGTGCCTGGAGTGTACAAGGGGCGAATGAGCAGTTCTTC.

This clone was found once. The chain couples TRBV7-8 to TRBJ1-2; D perhaps matches TRBD1 (5 bases). The V end lost 6 bases, the J end lost 8 bases, and 16 bases lay between the germline ends. Germline CDR1 and CDR2: SGHVS and FQNEAQ. The CDR3 length is 13 residues. The CDR3 nucleotides read TGTGCCAGCAGTTCAGGGTTCCTTTCAGGCTACACCTTC. Amino acids: CASSSGFLSGYTF.

This clone was recorded once. For the CDR3, the DNA is TGTGCCAGCAGTGAGGGGGGACAGTCCCTGTTTTTT. It yields the protein CASSEGGQSLFF. The V gene is TRBV6-1, the J gene TRBJ2-2, with D possibly TRBD1 on 7 matching bases. Germline CDR1 MNHNS, CDR2 SASEGT. This CDR3 region has 12 residues. Trimming took 3 bases from V and 14 from J, leaving 13 bases between them.

This chain links TRBV5-1 with TRBJ2-3; possibly TRBD2 for D (6 bases). V lost 3 bases to trimming and J lost 0 bases, with 17 bases between them. The V gene's germline CDR1 is SGHRS and CDR2 YFSETQ. The length of the CDR3 is 17 residues. DNA of the CDR3: TGCGCCAGCAGCTCGCCGTCTCTAGCGAAAAGCACAGATACGCAGTATTTT. Translated: CASSSPSLAKSTDTQYF.

J is TRBJ2-3 and V is TRBV11-3; 7 bases agree with TRBD1. This CDR3 contains 16 residues. CDR1 and CDR2 from the germline V gene are SGHNT and YENEEA. The ends lost 7 bases at V and 3 bases at J; junction bases unmatched: 13. Here the CDR3 DNA reads TGTGCCAGCACCGAAGACCAAGGGGGCGGTACAGATACGCAGTATTTT. This gives the protein CASTEDQGGGTDTQYF.

The chain is built from TRBV11-2 and TRBJ1-2; a weak D match, TRBD1 (6 bases). Germline V gene lookup returns CDR1 SGHAT and CDR2 FQNNGV. The V gene lost 2 bases and the J gene lost 4 bases, with 11 bases spanning the gap. The CDR3 loop spans 14 amino acids. DNA for the CDR3: TGTGCCAGCAGCTTACTGGCAGGGGCCTATGGCTACACCTTC. It codes for CASSLLAGAYGYTF.

The rearrangement uses TRBV28 and TRBJ1-1; D is ambiguous. Trimming cost V 2 bases and J 7 bases, with 8 bases left between them. The CDR3 totals 12 residues. Germline CDR1 and CDR2: MDHEN and SYDVKM. The CDR3 nucleotides are TGTGCCAGCAGTTTAGCAGCAGGTGAAGCTTTCTTT. This codes for CASSLAAGEAFF.

This clone was detected once. V and J are TRBV10-1 and TRBJ1-1; perhaps TRBD1 as D (5 bases). Per the germline V gene, CDR1 is WNHNN and CDR2 is SYGVQD (reference sequence). Trimming removed 2 bases at V and 4 bases at J, with 11 bases between. The CDR3 runs to 14 residues. CDR3 sequence (DNA): TGCGCCAGCAGTGAGGTCGGGGGGGGCACTGAAGCTTTCTTT. This sequence encodes CASSEVGGGTEAFF.

The rearrangement joins TRBV13 to TRBJ2-7; TRBD1 agrees at 9 bases. J was trimmed by 3 bases and V by 5 bases; bases with no gene match: 8. The germline gives CDR1 PRHDT, CDR2 FYEKMQ (reference sequence). The length of the CDR3 is 15 residues. The CDR3 protein is CASSQGTGKSYEQYF. The CDR3 DNA follows: TGTGCCAGCAGCCAAGGGACAGGGAAAAGCTACGAGCAGTACTTC.

V is TRBV6-4 and J is TRBJ1-2; 7 positions match TRBD1. This CDR3 spans 13 amino acids. J was trimmed by 7 bases and V by 6 bases; bases with no gene match: 8. Per germline, CDR1 MRHNA and CDR2 SNTAGT. CDR3 DNA: TGTGCCAGCAGCGGGGACAGTACCCCTGGCTACACCTTC. This codes for CASSGDSTPGYTF.

The chain uses TRBV6-5 and TRBJ2-2, with D possibly TRBD2 on 6 matching bases. Trimming removed 2 bases at V and 0 bases at J, with 10 bases between. This CDR3 region has 16 residues. Germline V lookup: CDR1 MNHEY, CDR2 SVGAGI. The CDR3 DNA reads TGTGCCAGCAGTTACGGGCTAGCGCCGAACACCGGGGAGCTGTTTTTT. Its protein product is CASSYGLAPNTGELFF.

The gene calls are TRBV27 and TRBJ1-5, with D uncertain. The length of the CDR3 is 13 residues. V was trimmed by 6 bases and J by 2 bases, leaving 8 bases between them. CDR1 and CDR2 (germline): MNHEY, SMNVEV (reference sequence). Written as DNA, the CDR3 is TGTGCCAGCAGCGGGGTTGGCAATCAGCCCCAGCATTTT. Translated, it gives CASSGVGNQPQHF.

The rearrangement joins TRBV5-6 to TRBJ2-7, with D possibly TRBD2 on 5 matching bases. This CDR3 is built from 13 residues. V gave up 2 bases and J gave up 6 bases, with 12 bases separating them. Per the germline V gene, CDR1 is SGHDT and CDR2 is YYEEEE. The CDR3 DNA is TGTGCCAGCAGCTTAGGGAGAAGCGCCGAGCAGTACTTC. Encoded protein: CASSLGRSAEQYF. Combining the CDR3 with reference TRBV5-6 and TRBJ2-7 gives the whole variable domain DAGVTQSPTHLIKTRGQQVTLRCSPKSGHDTVSWYQQALGQGPQFIFQYYEEEERQRGNFPDRFSGHQFPNYSSELNVNALLLGDSALYLCASSLGRSAEQYFGPGTRLTVT.

The CDR3 is CASSEAVDYSGNTIYF. The CDR3 DNA is TGTGCCAGCAGTGAGGCGGTGGATTACTCTGGAAACACCATATATTTT. This chain joins TRBV6-1 and TRBJ1-3; no reliable D call. CDR1 is MNHNS, CDR2 SASEGT, per germline. Between the trimmed V and J ends, which lost 3 bases and 0 bases, there was a span of 12 bases. The CDR3 loop spans 16 amino acids.

On this clone: At the DNA level, this CDR3 is encoded by other sequences in the same sample as well. The DNA of the CDR3 is TGTGCCAGCAGTTACTCGGCCGGGACTGGGGAGCTGTTTTTT. It encodes CASSYSAGTGELFF. The V gene is TRBV6-5, the J gene TRBJ2-2; tentatively, D is TRBD2 (6 bases). The CDR3 sequence is 14 residues long. V lost 0 bases, J lost 8 bases, and 10 bases lay in between. The germline V gene encodes CDR1 MNHEY and CDR2 SVGAGI.

CDR3 in DNA: TGTGCCAGCAGCCCCACGGGACTCGACAATGAGCAGTTCTTC. Protein product: CASSPTGLDNEQFF. The chain is built from TRBV7-9 and TRBJ2-1; D possibly corresponds to TRBD2 (6 bases). The CDR3 is made up of 14 amino acids. V shed 5 bases and J shed 5 bases, with 13 bases lying between them. Germline values: CDR1 SEHNR, CDR2 FQNEAQ (reference sequence).

This clone was detected a few times. V is TRBV10-1 and J is TRBJ1-5; perhaps TRBD1 as D (6 bases). Germline V CDR1 and CDR2: WNHNN, SYGVQD (reference sequence). V dropped 4 bases and J dropped 5 bases, with 9 bases sitting between them. The CDR3 sequence is 13 residues long. This CDR3 is CASSAQGYQPQHF. CDR3 coding DNA: TGCGCCAGCAGTGCTCAGGGGTATCAGCCCCAGCATTTT.

The chain recombines TRBV18 with TRBJ1-1; no clear D. The V end lost 3 bases, the J end lost 4 bases, and 15 bases lay between the germline ends. The germline gives CDR1 KGHSH, CDR2 LQKENI. The CDR3 runs to 15 residues. The chain's CDR3 is CASSPMGGMGTEAFF. CDR3 sequence (DNA): TGTGCCAGCTCACCGATGGGAGGGATGGGCACTGAAGCTTTCTTT.

The J gene is TRBJ1-2, the V gene TRBV2; 8 bases are a match to TRBD1. Germline V gene lookup returns CDR1 SNHLY and CDR2 FYNNEI. J was trimmed by 2 bases and V by 5 bases; bases with no gene match: 19. This CDR3 region has 19 residues. The CDR3 nucleotides read TGTGCCAGCAGTACTGTTGGTGGGGACAGGAGAAATAAAAACTATGGCTACACCTTC. This codes for CASSTVGGDRRNKNYGYTF. Drawing the rest from reference TRBV2 and TRBJ1-2, the complete variable domain is EPEVTQTPSHQVTQMGQEVILRCVPISNHLYFYWYRQILGQKVEFLVSFYNNEISEKSEIFDDQFSVERPDGSNFTLKIRSTKLEDSAMYFCASSTVGGDRRNKNYGYTFGSGTRLTVV.

The chain uses TRBV6-4 and TRBJ1-2, with D possibly being TRBD1 (5 bases). The CDR3 is 14 residues long. Trimming left V 6 bases short and J 8 bases short, with 19 bases between. Germline V CDR1 and CDR2: MRHNA, SNTAGT. The CDR3 here is CASSALGGGDGYTF. Here the CDR3 DNA reads TGTGCCAGCAGCGCCCTGGGGGGGGGAGACGGCTACACCTTC.

V and J are TRBV7-2 and TRBJ1-1; no clear D gene. Germline V lookup: CDR1 SGHTA, CDR2 FQGNSA. The CDR3 consists of 14 residues. V lost 5 bases and J lost 6, with 16 bases in between. CDR3: CASSPPRLKPEAFF. CDR3 in DNA: TGTGCCAGCAGCCCACCGCGGTTGAAGCCTGAAGCTTTCTTT.

This chain links TRBV28 with TRBJ1-2, with a weak D call TRBD1 (6 bases). In germline, CDR1 is MDHEN, CDR2 SYDVKM. The CDR3 spans 13 residues. V gave up 4 bases and J gave up 4 bases, with 10 bases separating them. The DNA of the CDR3 is TGTGCCAGCAGTTCGCAGGACAGCTATGGCTACACCTTC. It is translated as CASSSQDSYGYTF.